This is a list of T cell receptor beta chains from one sample in a study of blood T cell repertoires in COVID-19. The method was immunoSEQ multiplex PCR; TCRdb's version includes in-frame clones alone and lacks a portion of them. The sample includes some 100,000 clones, about 86% of them seen just once. Material for sequencing was peripheral blood. The receptor set was obtained from a woman in her sixties or seventies with acute or convalescent COVID-19. CDR3s include the opening cysteine and the closing phenylalanine or tryptophan. The D gene is left open where the match is weak. Where a row states a size, it is once, few, many or the class of an expanded clone; other rows omit it.

TRBV7-6	once	TRBD1	TRBJ1-1	CASSLGATGTGITEAFF	TGTGCCAGCAGCTTAGGAGCTACCGGGACAGGTATTACTGAAGCTTTCTTT
TRBV7-6	.	.	TRBJ2-2	CASSLTYRSNTGELFF	TGTGCCAGCAGCTTGACTTATCGCTCGAACACCGGGGAGCTGTTTTTT
TRBV19	few	TRBD1	TRBJ1-5	CASTTGTGRFNQPQHF	TGTGCCAGTACCACCGGGACAGGACGGTTCAATCAGCCCCAGCATTTT
TRBV7-9	once	TRBD2	TRBJ2-7	CATLTSGPSYEQYF	TGTGCCACCTTGACTAGCGGGCCTTCCTACGAGCAGTACTTC
TRBV29-1	few	TRBD1	TRBJ1-1	CSAGDSRNTEAFF	TGCAGCGCTGGGGACAGCCGGAACACTGAAGCTTTCTTT
TRBV7-9	.	TRBD1	TRBJ1-2	CASSLMVSAGGGPTF	TGTGCCAGCAGCTTAATGGTGTCCGCAGGGGGCGGACCGACCTTC
TRBV5-4	.	.	TRBJ2-7	CASSLTRVSYEQYF	TGTGCCAGCAGCCTGACCAGGGTATCCTACGAGCAGTACTTC
TRBV7-8	.	.	TRBJ1-6	CASSSRALQGSSYNSPLHF	TGTGCCAGCAGCTCCCGCGCTTTGCAGGGGAGCTCCTATAATTCACCCCTCCACTTT
TRBV28	few	.	TRBJ1-5	CASSLLGRYQPQHF	TGTGCCAGCAGCTTACTGGGGAGGTATCAGCCCCAGCATTTT
TRBV9	.	TRBD1	TRBJ1-3	CASSARQGSGNTIYF	TGTGCCAGCAGCGCCCGACAGGGCTCTGGAAACACCATATATTTT
TRBV10-2	.	.	TRBJ2-7	CASSDRGAYEQYF	TGCGCCAGCAGTGACAGGGGCGCCTACGAGCAGTACTTC
TRBV19	.	TRBD1	TRBJ1-5	CASSGAGGYSNQPQHF	TGTGCCAGTAGTGGGGCAGGGGGATATAGCAATCAGCCCCAGCATTTT
TRBV19	.	.	TRBJ2-1	CASKIDSSLQGEQFF	TGTGCCAGTAAAATCGACAGTTCCCTGCAGGGTGAGCAGTTCTTC
TRBV24-1	.	.	TRBJ2-7	CATSDPQGYEQYF	TGTGCCACCAGTGACCCACAGGGTTACGAGCAGTACTTC
TRBV7-9	few	.	TRBJ1-6	CASSFLQDNSPLHF	TGTGCCAGCAGCTTCCTACAGGATAATTCACCCCTCCACTTT
TRBV5-1	.	TRBD1	TRBJ2-2	CASSLHPGTDSPGELFF	TGCGCCAGCAGCTTGCATCCCGGGACAGATAGTCCCGGGGAGCTGTTTTTT
TRBV27	once	.	TRBJ1-1	CASSLGQGIGVGNTEAFF	TGTGCCAGCAGTTTGGGGCAGGGCATTGGAGTCGGGAACACTGAAGCTTTCTTT
TRBV15	once	TRBD2	TRBJ2-3	CATSRDSGSRDTQYF	TGTGCCACCAGCAGAGACAGCGGGAGTCGGGATACGCAGTATTTT
TRBV6-2/TRBV6-3	.	TRBD2	TRBJ2-5	CASSDGGGFETQYF	TGTGCCAGCAGTGACGGGGGGGGGTTTGAGACCCAGTACTTC
TRBV24-1	.	.	TRBJ2-4	CATSDQKRFNIQYF	TGTGCCACCAGTGACCAAAAGCGGTTCAACATTCAGTACTTC
TRBV9	.	.	TRBJ1-6	CASSSAGRSSPLHF	TGTGCCAGCAGCTCTGCGGGTAGGAGTTCACCCCTCCACTTT
TRBV11-2	.	.	TRBJ2-1	CASSLDTGIDEQFF	TGTGCCAGCAGCTTAGATACAGGGATCGATGAGCAGTTCTTC
TRBV5-1	.	TRBD2	TRBJ2-1	CASSTGTTGNNEQFF	TGCGCCAGCAGTACCGGGACTACGGGTAACAATGAGCAGTTCTTC